This T cell receptor beta chain appears in the sequencing data of a study of a mutant IDH1 vaccine in newly diagnosed glioma. Study information: Beginning 4-6 weeks after radiotherapy alone, or with temozolomide cycles, vaccination took place. Most had both radiotherapy and temozolomide beforehand; others had only one.

The sample's time point: week 11, during vaccination. Every vaccination contained 300 ug of the mutant IDH1 20-mer peptide and was paired with topical imiquimod. Each donor presented with a new WHO grade 3 or 4 astrocytoma that tested IDH1-mutant and showed ATRX loss. Measured with immunoSEQ multiplex PCR; TCRdb has only the in-frame clones, and not every one. This table holds about 64,000 clones, about 88% found once. Regarding this clone: Antigen specificity is unknown.

Losses at the gene ends were 1 base for V and 2 bases for J; bases not matched to a gene: 8. The CDR3 covers 16 residues. Germline V gives CDR1 KGHSH, CDR2 LQKENI. The sequencing used PBMCs, collected from a glioma patient whose treatment included an IDH1 peptide vaccine. The chain links TRBV18 to TRBJ2-7; the match to TRBD1 covers 7 bases. The clonotype was recovered from a woman in her fifties or sixties with glioma. CDR3 in amino acids: CASSPLGGAGTYEQYF. The CDR3 DNA is TGTGCCAGCTCACCACTAGGGGGCGCAGGAACCTACGAGCAGTACTTC.